One and the same sample provided the 23 T cell receptor beta chains below, sequenced in a study of pediatric ulcerative colitis. Rectal tissue came from one to two pinch biopsies taken at colonoscopy. Using immunoSEQ multiplex PCR, the repertoire was profiled, and TCRdb retains in-frame clones only, with some absent. This table holds under 20,000 clones, about three quarters found once. Sequenced sample: gut tissue. The receptors were sampled from a girl aged 5 to 17 with moderate ulcerative colitis.

This clone was observed a handful of times. The J gene is TRBJ1-2, the V gene TRBV14; no firm D call. The germline V gene has CDR1 SGHDN and CDR2 FVKESK. The V gene lost 1 base and the J gene lost 4 bases, with 16 bases spanning the gap. The CDR3 is made up of 16 amino acids. The CDR3 protein is CASSQAATVKIYGYTF. The CDR3 DNA is TGTGCCAGCAGCCAAGCAGCTACAGTCAAAATCTATGGCTACACCTTC.

The rearrangement uses TRBV9 and TRBJ2-7; TRBD1 aligns across 9 bases. After removal of 4 bases from V and 3 bases from J, the junction contained 11 bases not matched to a gene. Germline V gene sequence: CDR1 SGDLS, CDR2 YYNGEE. There are 16 residues in the CDR3. The CDR3, as DNA: TGTGCCAGCAGCCCTCACCCACAGGGGGCGGACTACGAGCAGTACTTC. It codes for CASSPHPQGADYEQYF.

The CDR3: CASTNGLAGGPWETQYF. The CDR3 DNA is TGTGCCAGCACCAACGGACTAGCGGGGGGGCCTTGGGAGACCCAGTACTTC. The chain recombines TRBV7-6 with TRBJ2-5; the match to TRBD2 covers 15 bases. This CDR3 region has 17 residues. The germline V gene has CDR1 SGHVS and CDR2 FNYEAQ. Trimming cost V 7 bases and J 5 bases; bases outside gene matches: 11.

J is TRBJ2-2 and V is TRBV4-2; 10 nucleotides line up with TRBD2. Germline trimming cut 5 bases from V and 7 bases from J; bases unmatched to any gene: 7. Germline CDR1 reads LGHNA; CDR2 reads YNFKEQ. This CDR3 is built from 15 residues. CDR3 sequence (DNA): TGTGCCAGCAGCAACCCTGAGCGGGAGGGCGGGGAGCTGTTTTTT. Amino acids: CASSNPEREGGELFF.

This chain connects TRBV5-4 to TRBJ1-2, with D perhaps TRBD1 (5 bases). This CDR3 region has 16 residues. The germline V gene has CDR1 SGHNT and CDR2 YYREEE (reference sequence). Trimming left V 0 bases short and J 7 bases short, with 19 bases between. CDR3 DNA sequence: TGTGCCAGCAGCTTGGTGGGCCTCAGGGAATTAGGTGGCTACACCTTC. Translating it yields CASSLVGLRELGGYTF.

This chain joins TRBV27 and TRBJ1-1; D might be TRBD1 (6 bases). Looked up from germline, CDR1 is MNHEY and CDR2 is SMNVEV (reference sequence). This CDR3 spans 13 amino acids. V lost 2 bases and J 5 bases, leaving 9 bases between the germline ends. CDR3 nucleotide sequence: TGTGCCAGCAGTTTACAGGGGAGGACTGAAGCTTTCTTT. This encodes CASSLQGRTEAFF.

This chain joins TRBV6-1 and TRBJ2-3; tentatively, D is TRBD2 (6 bases). V was pared by 5 bases and J by 2 bases, with 14 bases between. The CDR3 runs 15 residues. CDR1 and CDR2 (germline): MNHNS, SASEGT. CDR3 loop: CASSLSAGNTDTQYF. For the CDR3, the DNA is TGTGCCAGCAGTTTGTCGGCGGGAAACACAGATACGCAGTATTTT.

The chain has TRBV30 and TRBJ2-3, with unresolved D. Trimming removed 1 base from V and 10 bases from J, with 15 bases in between. The CDR3 has 13 residues. Germline lookup yields CDR1 GTSNPN and CDR2 SVGIG (reference sequence). As DNA, the CDR3 is TGTGCCTGGAGTGGATCCGTAGCCCGGGCGCAGTATTTT. It yields the protein CAWSGSVARAQYF. The full variable domain, in which reference TRBV30 and TRBJ2-3 provide the parts outside the CDR3, is SQTIHQWPATLVQPVGSPLSLECTVEGTSNPNLYWYRQAAGRGLQLLFYSVGIGQISSEVPQNLSASRPQDRQFILSSKKLLLSDSGFYLCAWSGSVARAQYFGPGTRLTVL.

The table lists this clone with a count of one. The chain links TRBV5-1 to TRBJ2-1; TRBD2 matches at 9 bases. With 4 bases clipped from V and 2 bases from J, the junction kept 7 bases outside the gene matches. The CDR3 spans 16 residues. Germline CDR1 and CDR2: SGHRS and YFSETQ. CDR3 loop: CASSAGLANAYNEQFF. The CDR3 coding sequence is TGCGCCAGCAGCGCCGGACTAGCGAACGCCTACAATGAGCAGTTCTTC.

This clone was seen a few times. CDR3 amino acids: CASSLVGSPGELFF. The CDR3 DNA sequence: TGTGCCAGCAGCTTGGTGGGTAGCCCCGGGGAGCTGTTTTTT. The rearrangement joins TRBV5-4 to TRBJ2-2, with unresolved D. The CDR3 totals 14 residues. The V end lost 0 bases, the J end lost 6 bases, and 9 bases lay between the germline ends. Germline CDR1 SGHNT, CDR2 YYREEE (reference sequence).

The chain is built from TRBV19 and TRBJ1-1; D call uncertain. V lost 3 bases to trimming and J lost 6 bases, with 11 bases between them. The CDR3 is 13 residues long. Germline V gives CDR1 LNHDA, CDR2 SQIVND (reference sequence). CDR3 in amino acids: CASSIKGGSEAFF. The CDR3 DNA reads TGTGCCAGTAGTATCAAGGGCGGCTCTGAAGCTTTCTTT.

The chain uses TRBV9 and TRBJ2-6; 8 bases align to TRBD1. V was clipped by 1 base and J by 3 bases; unmatched bases: 3. CDR1 and CDR2 from the germline V gene are SGDLS and YYNGEE. The CDR3 consists of 16 residues. CDR3 nucleotides: TGTGCCAGCAGCGTACAGGGGGCGGGTGGGGCCAACGTCCTGACTTTC. As protein: CASSVQGAGGANVLTF.

The chain couples TRBV11-2 to TRBJ1-2, with 7 bases aligning to TRBD1. CDR1 is SGHAT, CDR2 FQNNGV, per germline. J was trimmed by 7 bases and V by 4 bases; bases with no gene match: 12. The CDR3 has 15 residues. As DNA, the CDR3 is TGTGCCAGCAGCTCCTGGGACAGCCCTATTTCTGGCTACACCTTC. This sequence encodes CASSSWDSPISGYTF.

The J gene is TRBJ2-7, the V gene TRBV18; 7 nucleotides match TRBD2. The length of the CDR3 is 12 residues. CDR1 is KGHSH, CDR2 LQKENI, per germline. Trimming at V came to 10 bases and at J to 4 bases, leaving 7 bases not matched to a gene. The CDR3 coding sequence is TGTGCCACCGGGGGAGGGCCGTACGAGCAGTACTTC. This sequence encodes CATGGGPYEQYF.

This clone showed up just once. The chain recombines TRBV19 with TRBJ2-2; D may be TRBD1 (6 bases). Between the trimmed V and J ends, which lost 9 bases and 5 bases, there was a span of 16 bases. The germline V gene has CDR1 LNHDA and CDR2 SQIVND (reference sequence). The CDR3 runs 14 residues. CDR3 DNA sequence: TGTGCCAGCACCAACCGAGGGGGAACCGGGGAGCTGTTTTTT. Its protein is CASTNRGGTGELFF. Full variable domain (rest looked up from reference TRBV19 and TRBJ2-2): DGGITQSPKYLFRKEGQNVTLSCEQNLNHDAMYWYRQDPGQGLRLIYYSQIVNDFQKGDIAEGYSVSREKKESFPLTVTSAQKNPTAFYLCASTNRGGTGELFFGEGSRLTVL.

This chain connects TRBV27 to TRBJ2-1, with 11 bases matching TRBD2. Germline loops: CDR1 MNHEY, CDR2 SMNVEV (reference sequence). V was clipped by 5 bases and J by 9 bases; unmatched bases: 6. The length of the CDR3 is 14 residues. The CDR3 loop is CASSRSGRAAEQFF. The CDR3 DNA reads TGTGCCAGCAGTCGTAGCGGGAGGGCCGCTGAGCAGTTCTTC.

This clone occurred once. The chain combines TRBV6-6 with TRBJ1-1; 7 nucleotides align to TRBD1. Unmatched junction bases numbered 12, after V lost 7 bases and J lost 4 bases. CDR1 and CDR2 (germline): MNHNY, SVGAGI (reference sequence). This CDR3 is built from 15 residues. CDR3 DNA sequence: TGTGCCAGCATCGACAGGGTGGATGTAAGCACTGAAGCTTTCTTT. As protein: CASIDRVDVSTEAFF.

This clone showed up just once. The rearrangement links TRBV5-6 to TRBJ1-1; no definite D call. The CDR3 is 12 residues long. Trimming shortened V by 2 bases and J by 8 bases, and 10 bases separated the two germline ends. Germline CDR1 SGHDT, CDR2 YYEEEE. In DNA form, the CDR3 reads TGTGCCAGCAGCTTCCCCGGTGGGGAAGCTTTCTTT. Its protein is CASSFPGGEAFF.

The chain is built from TRBV9 and TRBJ2-1; 13 nucleotides match TRBD2. The CDR3 is 16 residues long. Germline V gives CDR1 SGDLS, CDR2 YYNGEE. The V and J ends lost 4 bases and 8 bases, in that order; junction bases with no gene match: 9. In nucleotides, the CDR3 is TGTGCCAGCAGCACCCGACTAGCGGGAGGTACGCATGAGCAGTTCTTC. As protein: CASSTRLAGGTHEQFF. The variable domain in full, with the rest retrieved from reference TRBV9 and TRBJ2-1, is DSGVTQTPKHLITATGQRVTLRCSPRSGDLSVYWYQQSLDQGLQFLIQYYNGEERAKGNILERFSAQQFPDLHSELNLSSLELGDSALYFCASSTRLAGGTHEQFFGPGTRLTVL.

This clone occurred a few times. This chain links TRBV12-2 with TRBJ2-7; TRBD2 was called by the table and not checked on the DNA. TRBV12-2 is a pseudogene. The CDR3 is 18 residues long. CDR3 protein: CASRLVPVERGDAYEQYF. The CDR3 DNA is TGTGCAAGTCGCTTAGTCCCCGTGGAGCGGGGCGACGCCTACGAGCAGTACTTC.

The genes are TRBV2 and TRBJ1-5; D is possibly TRBD1 (5 bases). V lost 0 bases and J lost 2, with 14 bases in between. The germline gives CDR1 SNHLY, CDR2 FYNNEI. The CDR3 length is 17 residues. The CDR3 nucleotides read TGTGCCAGCAGTGAAGCGGGGGGGTCAAGGGGCAATCAGCCCCAGCATTTT. It translates to CASSEAGGSRGNQPQHF.

V and J are TRBV19 and TRBJ1-2; 8 bases align to TRBD1. CDR3 size: 14 residues. The V gene end was trimmed by 7 bases and the J gene end by 1 base; junction bases not matched to a gene: 5. Looked up from germline, CDR1 is LNHDA and CDR2 is SQIVND (reference sequence). The CDR3 DNA sequence: TGTGCCAGTACCGCGACAGGGGTTAACTATGGCTACACCTTC. This gives the protein CASTATGVNYGYTF.

This chain links TRBV19 with TRBJ1-2, with D perhaps TRBD1 (5 bases). CDR1 is LNHDA, CDR2 SQIVND, per germline (reference sequence). Trimming removed 0 bases at V and 6 bases at J, with 11 bases between. The CDR3 has 14 amino acids. As DNA, the CDR3 is TGTGCCAGTAGTATAGACGCAGGGTGGAATGGCTACACCTTC. Residues: CASSIDAGWNGYTF.